This T cell receptor (beta chain) comes out of a study of OX40 agonist ivuxolimab in advanced cancers. Study-level findings and limits: Circulating CD4+ and CD8+ T cells showed clonal expansion by week 6 at 0.1 to 3.0 mg/kg.

The repertoire was sequenced with immunoSEQ multiplex PCR; TCRdb's copy has only in-frame clones and lacks some. This sample has roughly 70,000 clones; about 87% occur once, and the top ten carry roughly 0.7%. Trimming took off 6 bases at V and 5 bases at J, with 19 bases between the two ends. The CDR3 is made up of 16 amino acids. Per germline, CDR1 MGHRA and CDR2 YSYEKL. Notes on this clone: Its antigen remains unknown.

The origin of this receptor is an adult with an advanced solid tumor such as melanoma, head and neck, liver or kidney cancer. The V gene is TRBV4-1, the J gene TRBJ2-2; D might be TRBD2 (7 bases). The sequences come from CD4+ or CD8+ T cells sorted from blood, collected in a trial of the OX40 agonist ivuxolimab. The CDR3 nucleotides are TGCGCCAGCAGTCTCAACCGGGGGGCAAATACCGGGGAGCTGTTTTTT. Its protein is CASSLNRGANTGELFF.